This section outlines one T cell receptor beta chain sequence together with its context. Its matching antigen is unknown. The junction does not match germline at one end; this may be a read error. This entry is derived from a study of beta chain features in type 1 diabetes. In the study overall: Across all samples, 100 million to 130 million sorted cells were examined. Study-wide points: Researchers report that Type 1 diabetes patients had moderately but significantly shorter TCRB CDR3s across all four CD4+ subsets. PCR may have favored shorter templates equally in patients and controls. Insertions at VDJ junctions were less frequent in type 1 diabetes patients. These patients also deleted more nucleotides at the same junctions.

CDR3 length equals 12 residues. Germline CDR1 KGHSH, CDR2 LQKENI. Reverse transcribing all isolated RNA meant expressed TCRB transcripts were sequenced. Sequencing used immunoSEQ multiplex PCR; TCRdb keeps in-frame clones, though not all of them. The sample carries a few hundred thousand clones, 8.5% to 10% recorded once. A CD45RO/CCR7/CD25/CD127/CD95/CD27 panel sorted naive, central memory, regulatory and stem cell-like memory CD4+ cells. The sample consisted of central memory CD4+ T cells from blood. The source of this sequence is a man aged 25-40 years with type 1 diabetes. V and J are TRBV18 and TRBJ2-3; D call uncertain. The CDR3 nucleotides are TGTGCCAGCTCCCCACTAAGTGGTACGCAGTATTTT. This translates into CASSPLSGTQYF.